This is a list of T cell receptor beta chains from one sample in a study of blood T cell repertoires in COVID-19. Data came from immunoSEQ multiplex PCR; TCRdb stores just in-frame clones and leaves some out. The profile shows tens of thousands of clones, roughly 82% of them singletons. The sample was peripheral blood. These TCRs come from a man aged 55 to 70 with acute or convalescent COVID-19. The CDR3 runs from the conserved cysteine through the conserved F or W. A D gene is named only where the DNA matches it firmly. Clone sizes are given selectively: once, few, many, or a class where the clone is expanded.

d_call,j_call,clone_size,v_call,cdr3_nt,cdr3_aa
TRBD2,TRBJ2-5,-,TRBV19,TGTGCCAGTAGAAATAGCGGGACTGAAGTAGAGACCCAGTACTTC,CASRNSGTEVETQYF
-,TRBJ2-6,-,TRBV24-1,TGTGCCACCAGTGATACGGCCAGGGGCTCTGGGGCCAACGTCCTGACTTTC,CATSDTARGSGANVLTF
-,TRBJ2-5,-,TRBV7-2,TGTGCCAGCAGCTTAAGACCCCGGGAAGAGACCCAGTACTTC,CASSLRPREETQYF
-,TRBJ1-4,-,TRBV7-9,TGTGCCAGCAGTTCTTCAGGGGTAGTAAAACTGTTTTTT,CASSSSGVVKLFF
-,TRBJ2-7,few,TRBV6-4,TGTGCCAGCAAACGGGAAAACGAGCAGTACTTC,CASKRENEQYF
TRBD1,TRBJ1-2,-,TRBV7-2,TGTGCCAGCAGCTTAGGGACAGGGGGAGCCTATGGCTACACCTTC,CASSLGTGGAYGYTF
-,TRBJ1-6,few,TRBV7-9,TGTGCCAGCAGCTTAGCAGCGACAGAGAATTCACCCCTCCACTTT,CASSLAATENSPLHF
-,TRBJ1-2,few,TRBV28,TGTGCCAGCAGTTTTTCCGGATCCAGGGGCTACACCTTC,CASSFSGSRGYTF
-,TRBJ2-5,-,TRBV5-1,TGCGCCAGCAGCTTGAGGGACTTAGAAGAGACCCAGTACTTC,CASSLRDLEETQYF
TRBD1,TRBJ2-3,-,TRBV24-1,TGTGCCACCAGTGAGGGACAGGGGGTGTTCCGTGATACGCAGTATTTT,CATSEGQGVFRDTQYF
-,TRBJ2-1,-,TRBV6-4,TGTGCCAGCAGTGACTCCGTAAATGAGCAGTTCTTC,CASSDSVNEQFF
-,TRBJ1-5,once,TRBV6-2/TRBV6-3,TGTGCCAGCACCCCGACAGAGGGGAGGAATCAGCCCCAGCATTTT,CASTPTEGRNQPQHF
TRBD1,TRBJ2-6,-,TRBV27,TGTGCCAGCAGTTTCACCCAGGGGGCCTACTCTGGGGCCAACGTCCTGACTTTC,CASSFTQGAYSGANVLTF
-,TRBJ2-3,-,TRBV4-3,TGCGCCAGCAGCCAAGAGGGAGGCCAAAGATCGCAGTATTTT,CASSQEGGQRSQYF
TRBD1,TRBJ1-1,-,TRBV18,TGTGCCAGCTCACCTCGGACAGGAATGAACACTGAAGCTTTCTTT,CASSPRTGMNTEAFF
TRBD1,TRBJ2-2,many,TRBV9,TGTGCCAGCAGCGCGGGACAGGGGTTAGGCGGGGAGCTGTTTTTT,CASSAGQGLGGELFF
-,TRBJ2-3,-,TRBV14,TGTGCCAGCGCCCCGCGGCTAGGAGATACGCAGTATTTT,CASAPRLGDTQYF
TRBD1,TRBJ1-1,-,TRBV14,TGTGCCAGCAGCCAAGGTTGGGACAGGGGTCGTTACACTGAAGCTTTCTTT,CASSQGWDRGRYTEAFF
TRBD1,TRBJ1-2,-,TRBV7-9,TGTGCCAGCATATCCGCGGGACAGGCACAGGGCTACACCTTC,CASISAGQAQGYTF
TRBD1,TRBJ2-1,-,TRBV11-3,TGTGCCAGCAGCTTGGGACAGGGGGCCTACAATGAGCAGTTCTTC,CASSLGQGAYNEQFF
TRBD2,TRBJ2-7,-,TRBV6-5,TGTGCCAGCAGTTCCTTATCAGCGGGGGGGCCAAGCGAGCAGTACTTC,CASSSLSAGGPSEQYF
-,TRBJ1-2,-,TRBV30,TGTGCCTGCCCCCGCGGGGCTAACTATGGCTACACCTTC,CACPRGANYGYTF
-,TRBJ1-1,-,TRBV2,TGTGCCAGCAACCTACAGGGCTACACTGAAGCTTTCTTT,CASNLQGYTEAFF
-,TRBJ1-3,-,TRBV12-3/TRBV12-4,TGTGCCAGCATGAGGGGGGGAAACACCATATATTTT,CASMRGGNTIYF
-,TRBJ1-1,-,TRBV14,TGTGCCAGCAGCCAATCGAGGAACACTGAAGCTTTCTTT,CASSQSRNTEAFF
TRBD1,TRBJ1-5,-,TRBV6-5,TGTGCCAGCAGGAGAGGACAGGGCGATCAGCCCCAGCATTTT,CASRRGQGDQPQHF
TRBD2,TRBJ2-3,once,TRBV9,TGTGCCAGCAGCGTTCTAGCGGGAGACGGAGATACGCAGTATTTT,CASSVLAGDGDTQYF